This is a list of T cell receptor beta chains from one sample in a study of T cell responses to AZD1222 COVID-19 vaccine. Data came from immunoSEQ multiplex PCR; TCRdb stores just in-frame clones and leaves some out. This table holds some 150,000 clones, approximately 87% found once. The source material was peripheral blood, sampled 28 days after the second AZD1222 dose. These receptors all come from an adult who received the AZD1222 COVID-19 vaccine. CDR3s include the opening cysteine and the closing phenylalanine or tryptophan. The D gene is left open where the match is weak. Clone size is stated in some rows and not others, as once, few, many or a class when expanded.

>-|TRBJ1-1|TRBV5-8|once
CASSQGLIMNTEAFF
TGTGCCAGCAGCCAGGGACTTATTATGAACACTGAAGCTTTCTTT
>-|TRBJ1-1|TRBV7-9|-
CASSLEANTEAFF
TGTGCCAGCAGCTTAGAAGCCAACACTGAAGCTTTCTTT
>TRBD1|TRBJ1-1|TRBV18|-
CASSLDQGVGAFF
TGTGCCAGCTCACTGGACCAGGGGGTGGGAGCTTTCTTT
>-|TRBJ2-1|TRBV5-8|-
CASSLEGLSNEQFF
TGTGCCAGCAGCTTAGAGGGCCTAAGCAATGAGCAGTTCTTC
>-|TRBJ1-2|TRBV28|-
CAAGGRTYGYTF
TGTGCCGCCGGAGGGCGGACCTATGGCTACACCTTC
>-|TRBJ2-2|TRBV7-2|-
CASSHSRPAWGGELFF
TGTGCCAGCAGCCACTCCCGTCCCGCTTGGGGCGGGGAGCTGTTTTTT
>TRBD1|TRBJ2-6|TRBV5-1|-
CASSALGGAGANVLTF
TGCGCCAGCAGCGCCCTAGGGGGCGCTGGGGCCAACGTCCTGACTTTC
>TRBD2|TRBJ2-1|TRBV30|-
CAWRASGSGSYNEQFF
TGTGCCTGGAGAGCTAGCGGGAGCGGGAGCTACAATGAGCAGTTCTTC
>-|TRBJ1-5|TRBV5-4|once
CASSSGNNQPQHF
TGTGCCAGCAGCTCGGGGAACAATCAGCCCCAGCATTTT
>TRBD2|TRBJ2-2|TRBV3-1/TRBV3-2|-
CASSPSGRGGELFF
TGTGCCAGCAGCCCGAGCGGGAGGGGCGGGGAGCTGTTTTTT
>-|TRBJ2-3|TRBV7-9|-
CASSKGTPTRQYF
TGTGCCAGCAGCAAGGGAACACCAACGCGTCAGTATTTT
>-|TRBJ1-1|TRBV19|-
CASSRKGITEAFF
TGTGCCAGTAGTAGGAAGGGAATCACTGAAGCTTTCTTT
>TRBD2|TRBJ2-1|TRBV15|-
CATRTSGWPGNEQFF
TGTGCCACACGGACTAGCGGGTGGCCTGGCAATGAGCAGTTCTTC
>TRBD2|TRBJ2-5|TRBV5-1|-
CASSLAAGDQETQYF
TGCGCCAGCAGCTTGGCGGCGGGAGACCAAGAGACCCAGTACTTC
>-|TRBJ1-2|TRBV29-1|once
CSVRTEPSGYTF
TGCAGCGTCCGGACAGAGCCCAGTGGCTACACCTTC